The 2 T cell receptor beta chains given below trace back to one sample, sequenced in a study of T-cell reconstitution after alpha-beta-depleted transplantation in children. Using unique molecular identifiers, the investigators prepared the TCRbeta library. TCRdb re-derived calls from the PCR reads in MiXCR, one entry per CDR3 protein. The data show roughly 310,000 distinct CDR3 sequences, approximately 23% seen once. The sequences come from PBMCs, mostly from graft donor cells, collected 180 days after TCRalphabeta/CD19-depleted stem cell transplant. All receptors come from a male patient younger than 18 who had a stem cell transplant for acute lymphoblastic leukemia, so the T cells may come from the graft donor.

With respect to this clonotype: Germline is not matched at one junction end, which may reflect a read error. This chain links TRBV9 with TRBJ1-6, with D tentatively TRBD1 (6 bases). This CDR3 is 15 amino acids long. Germline lookup yields CDR1 SGDLS and CDR2 YYNGEE. CDR3 amino acids: CATSVEAGAYSPLHF. DNA for the CDR3: TGTGCCACCAGCGTAGAGGCAGGGGCTTATTCACCCCTCCACTTT.

The chain uses TRBV6-1 and TRBJ1-1; possible D gene TRBD1, 6 bases. Trimming stripped 5 bases from V and 0 bases from J, with 13 bases between. The CDR3 sequence is 15 residues long. Per germline, CDR1 MNHNS and CDR2 SASEGT. The CDR3 nucleotides read TGTGCCAGCAGTCCGCGGTGGGACATGAACACTGAAGCTTTCTTT. This gives the protein CASSPRWDMNTEAFF.